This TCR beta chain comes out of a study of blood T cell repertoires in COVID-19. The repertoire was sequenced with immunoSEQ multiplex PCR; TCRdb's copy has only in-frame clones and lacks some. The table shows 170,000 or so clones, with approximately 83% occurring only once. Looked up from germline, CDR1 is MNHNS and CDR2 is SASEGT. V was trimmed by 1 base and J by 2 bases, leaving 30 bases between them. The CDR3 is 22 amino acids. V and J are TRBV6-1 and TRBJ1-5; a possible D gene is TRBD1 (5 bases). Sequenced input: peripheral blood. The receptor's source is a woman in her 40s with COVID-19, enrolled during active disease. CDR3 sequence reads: CASSEVIVRGTGQGVGNQPQHF. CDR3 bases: TGTGCCAGCAGTGAAGTCATAGTAAGGGGTACAGGTCAAGGGGTAGGCAATCAGCCCCAGCATTTT.